The 27 T cell receptor beta chains below were found in one sample sequenced in a study of cytotoxic CD8 clonotypes in ibrutinib-treated CLL. Method: immunoSEQ multiplex PCR; TCRdb's copy keeps in-frame clones and lacks some. The sample includes about 310,000 clones, roughly 79% of them seen just once. The starting material was PBMCs, obtained before ibrutinib treatment. The receptors come from a human donor with chronic lymphocytic leukemia.

The chain joins TRBV29-1 to TRBJ1-2; D unclear. Looked up from germline, CDR1 is SQVTM and CDR2 is ANQGSEA. This CDR3 has 11 amino acids. Trimming took off 6 bases at V and 4 bases at J, with 9 bases between the two ends. CDR3 protein: CSVPSGYGYTF. As DNA, the CDR3 is TGCAGCGTGCCAAGTGGCTATGGCTACACCTTC.

This chain connects TRBV6-5 to TRBJ2-7; 7 bases are shared with TRBD1. The CDR3 loop spans 15 amino acids. Trimming took 7 bases from V and 5 from J; bases not matched to a gene: 14. Germline CDR1 and CDR2: MNHEY and SVGAGI. The CDR3 region has the DNA TGTGCCAGCAAACACCCTCGACAGGGTCTTGACGAGCAGTACTTC. Its translation: CASKHPRQGLDEQYF.

The genes are TRBV19 and TRBJ1-5; D ambiguous. The CDR3 is 14 amino acids. Deletions cut 3 bases from V and 7 bases from J, with 13 bases between. Germline V gene lookup returns CDR1 LNHDA and CDR2 SQIVND (reference sequence). CDR3 sequence (DNA): TGTGCCAGTAGTATGTCCCGGACTGTACAGCCCCAGCATTTT. This codes for CASSMSRTVQPQHF.

In the case of this clone: A junction end diverges from the germline sequence, so it may reflect a read error. The V and J genes are TRBV15 and TRBJ2-7; D unresolved. The V gene's germline CDR1 is LNHNV and CDR2 YYDKDF (reference sequence). This CDR3 region has 12 residues. The DNA for the CDR3 is TGTGCCACCAGCAGGCCCCGGCGCCCTCCGGACTTC. Translated: CATSRPRRPPDF.

The chain employs TRBV27 and TRBJ1-5; TRBD1 aligns across 10 bases. This CDR3 region has 14 residues. Germline values: CDR1 MNHEY, CDR2 SMNVEV (reference sequence). Germline trimming cut 5 bases from V and 5 bases from J; bases unmatched to any gene: 3. CDR3 sequence reads: CASSHGQGDQPQHF. The CDR3 nucleotides read TGTGCCAGCAGTCACGGACAGGGGGATCAGCCCCAGCATTTT.

V and J are TRBV10-3 and TRBJ2-7; 16 bases match TRBD2. V trimming: 10 bases; J trimming: 5 bases; junction bases outside the gene matches: 17. Germline CDR1 and CDR2: ENHRY and SYGVKD. The CDR3 spans 18 residues. This CDR3 reads CATTGAGLAGGPVHEQYF. CDR3 nucleotides: TGTGCCACCACCGGGGCGGGACTAGCGGGAGGGCCGGTCCACGAGCAGTACTTC.

The chain recombines TRBV5-1 with TRBJ2-1, with 13 bases lining up with TRBD2. The ends lost 4 bases at V and 0 bases at J; junction bases unmatched: 10. The CDR3 is 19 amino acids. Germline V gene data show CDR1 as SGHRS and CDR2 as YFSETQ. The CDR3 is CASSPRTSGSSLSYNEQFF. Written as DNA, the CDR3 is TGCGCCAGCAGCCCCAGGACTAGCGGGAGTTCCCTCTCCTACAATGAGCAGTTCTTC.

The chain joins TRBV19 to TRBJ2-5; 7 bases align to TRBD1. The ends lost 3 bases at V and 5 bases at J; junction bases unmatched: 3. The germline gives CDR1 LNHDA, CDR2 SQIVND (reference sequence). The length of the CDR3 is 13 residues. CDR3 in DNA: TGTGCCAGTAGTATCGAGGACAGGGAGACCCAGTACTTC. This translates into CASSIEDRETQYF.

J is TRBJ2-5 and V is TRBV27; 11 bases map to TRBD1. V dropped 6 bases and J dropped 1; count of bases not matched to a gene: 4. Germline V gene lookup returns CDR1 MNHEY and CDR2 SMNVEV (reference sequence). The CDR3 has 15 residues. The chain's CDR3 is CASRAGTGGQETQYF. The CDR3 coding sequence is TGTGCCAGCAGAGCCGGGACAGGGGGCCAAGAGACCCAGTACTTC.

The chain combines TRBV18 with TRBJ2-3; 13 bases fit TRBD2. V lost 3 bases, J lost 4 bases, and 7 bases stayed unmatched. Germline assignment: CDR1 KGHSH and CDR2 LQKENI. The CDR3 extends over 17 amino acids. Here the CDR3 reads CASSPLLAGGPSDTQYF. In DNA, the CDR3 is TGTGCCAGCTCACCGCTACTAGCGGGAGGGCCGTCAGATACGCAGTATTTT. Together with reference TRBV18 and TRBJ2-3, the CDR3 gives the full variable domain: NAGVMQNPRHLVRRRGQEARLRCSPMKGHSHVYWYRQLPEEGLKFMVYLQKENIIDESGMPKERFSAEFPKEGPSILRIQQVVRGDSAAYFCASSPLLAGGPSDTQYFGPGTRLTVL.

The V gene is TRBV2, the J gene TRBJ1-3, with D unresolved. There are 18 residues in the CDR3. Germline CDR1 and CDR2: SNHLY and FYNNEI. Trimming pared 3 bases from V and 0 bases from J, leaving 18 bases between. CDR3 coding DNA: TGTGCCAGCAGTGACCACCGGGATCCAAAAATCTCTGGAAACACCATATATTTT. Its translation is CASSDHRDPKISGNTIYF.

The V gene is TRBV15, the J gene TRBJ1-2, with 7 nucleotides matching TRBD1. In germline, CDR1 is LNHNV, CDR2 YYDKDF (reference sequence). The trim removed 3 bases at V and 5 bases at J, leaving 9 bases unmatched. The CDR3 spans 15 residues. This CDR3 reads CATSSGDSNNYGYTF. DNA of the CDR3: TGTGCCACCAGCAGTGGGGACAGCAACAATTATGGCTACACCTTC.

The chain couples TRBV18 to TRBJ2-1; D possibly matches TRBD1 or TRBD2 (5 bases each). V was shortened by 2 bases and J by 7 bases, with 12 bases between the two germline ends. In germline, CDR1 is KGHSH, CDR2 LQKENI. This CDR3 has 14 residues. This CDR3 is CASSPSFGGNEQFF. The CDR3 DNA reads TGTGCCAGCTCACCATCCTTTGGGGGAAATGAGCAGTTCTTC.

The gene calls are TRBV28 and TRBJ2-7; D is unclear. Trimming removed 6 bases at V and 2 bases at J, with 11 bases between. This CDR3 is built from 13 residues. Per the germline V gene, CDR1 is MDHEN and CDR2 is SYDVKM. CDR3 coding DNA: TGTGCCAGCAGCACCGAGTTTCCCTACGAGCAGTACTTC. It encodes CASSTEFPYEQYF.

J is TRBJ1-3 and V is TRBV6-5; possible D gene TRBD1, 5 bases. Trimming left V 2 bases short and J 1 base short, with 12 bases between. Per germline, CDR1 MNHEY and CDR2 SVGAGI. The CDR3 has 16 amino acids. This chain's CDR3 is CASSYGAGRSGNTIYF. DNA of the CDR3: TGTGCCAGCAGTTACGGGGCGGGGAGGTCTGGAAACACCATATATTTT.

The chain links TRBV28 to TRBJ2-7, with 7 bases identical to TRBD2. The CDR3 covers 14 residues. Germline lookup yields CDR1 MDHEN and CDR2 SYDVKM. After removal of 6 bases from V and 7 bases from J, the junction contained 12 bases not matched to a gene. CDR3 coding DNA: TGTGCCAGCAGGCCTACCCAACTAGCGTGGGAGCAGTACTTC. Its protein product is CASRPTQLAWEQYF.

A remark on this clone: One junction end does not reproduce the germline sequence, and a read error may be involved. The V and J genes are TRBV7-7 and TRBJ2-1; D possibly uses TRBD1 or TRBD2 (5 bases each). Germline assignment: CDR1 SSHAT and CDR2 FNYEAQ (reference sequence). This CDR3 has 16 residues. The CDR3, as DNA: TGTGCTAGCAGCTTAGTCAGCCACGGGGCTTACAATGAGCAGTTCTTC. This translates into CASSLVSHGAYNEQFF.

This clone was seen only once. The chain joins TRBV7-2 to TRBJ1-5; weak D call: TRBD1 (6 bases). V lost 3 bases and J lost 5, with 11 bases in between. The CDR3 is made up of 14 amino acids. Germline-derived CDR1 and CDR2 are SGHTA and FQGNSA. CDR3 amino acids: CASSLRGPDQPQHF. Written as DNA, the CDR3 is TGTGCCAGCAGCTTGCGGGGGCCGGATCAGCCCCAGCATTTT.

The rearrangement uses TRBV5-1 and TRBJ2-7; TRBD1 aligns across 7 bases. Trimming cost V 0 bases and J 4 bases; bases outside gene matches: 10. Germline CDR1 is SGHRS and CDR2 is YFSETQ. CDR3 length: 16 amino acids. The CDR3 DNA sequence: TGCGCCAGCAGCTTGGATCACCCCGGGACAGCTTACGAGCAGTACTTC. Protein sequence: CASSLDHPGTAYEQYF.

The gene calls are TRBV7-2 and TRBJ1-1; D possibly corresponds to TRBD1 (6 bases). This CDR3 comprises 16 residues. V was shortened by 5 bases and J by 0 bases, with 16 bases between the two germline ends. The germline V gene encodes CDR1 SGHTA and CDR2 FQGNSA. The CDR3 is CASSPGLGGLNTEAFF. CDR3 DNA: TGTGCCAGCAGCCCTGGATTGGGGGGGCTGAACACTGAAGCTTTCTTT.

This sequence joins TRBV5-1 and TRBJ2-7; unclear D gene. The V end lost 3 bases, the J end lost 4 bases, and 14 bases lay between the germline ends. Germline-derived CDR1 and CDR2 are SGHRS and YFSETQ. The length of the CDR3 is 14 residues. CDR3 in DNA: TGCGCCAGCAGCTCCCGGGCAGAACTTTACGAGCAGTACTTC. Its translation: CASSSRAELYEQYF.

The chain is built from TRBV25-1 and TRBJ1-4, with 9 positions matching TRBD1. The CDR3 has 13 residues. Germline CDR1 MGHDK, CDR2 SYGVNS. V lost 4 bases to trimming and J lost 10 bases; unmatched junction nucleotides: 4. CDR3 protein: CASSGGTGRKLFF. The DNA for the CDR3 is TGTGCCAGCAGTGGGGGGACAGGGCGAAAACTGTTTTTT.

The chain links TRBV29-1 to TRBJ2-7; D is unresolved. CDR1 is SQVTM and CDR2 is ANQGSEA in the germline V gene. The CDR3 spans 13 residues. V lost 7 bases, J lost 4 bases, and 17 bases lay in between. The CDR3 reads CSAGGSRPYEQYF. In DNA form, the CDR3 reads TGCAGCGCCGGTGGGTCCAGGCCGTACGAGCAGTACTTC.

This chain links TRBV7-2 with TRBJ2-1, with D maybe TRBD2 (5 bases). Germline V gene sequence: CDR1 SGHTA, CDR2 FQGNSA. V lost 2 bases and J lost 16, with 12 bases in between. This CDR3 spans 11 amino acids. Written as DNA, the CDR3 is TGTGCCAGCAGCTTAAGGCCTAGCTTATTCTTC. Translation gives CASSLRPSLFF.

The chain joins TRBV5-4 to TRBJ2-3; D not resolved. The CDR3 runs to 13 residues. V was trimmed by 0 bases and J by 1 base, leaving 3 bases between them. Germline lookup yields CDR1 SGHNT and CDR2 YYREEE (reference sequence). CDR3 protein: CASSLVRTDTQYF. The CDR3, as DNA: TGTGCCAGCAGCTTGGTTCGCACAGATACGCAGTATTTT.

This clone was seen once. The chain recombines TRBV10-3 with TRBJ2-3, with unresolved D. CDR3 length equals 13 residues. The V gene lost 7 bases and the J gene lost 2 bases, with 10 bases spanning the gap. Germline V CDR1 and CDR2: ENHRY, SYGVKD. The CDR3 bases are TGTGCCATCAACTGGGCCACCACAGATACGCAGTATTTT. Its protein is CAINWATTDTQYF.

The chain has TRBV5-1 and TRBJ1-1; maybe TRBD1 (5 bases). Trimming shortened V by 1 base and J by 3 bases, and 10 bases separated the two germline ends. The CDR3 is 14 amino acids. Per the germline V gene, CDR1 is SGHRS and CDR2 is YFSETQ. This chain's CDR3 is CASSLKGPDTEAFF. CDR3 coding DNA: TGCGCCAGCAGCTTGAAGGGGCCGGACACTGAAGCTTTCTTT.